Detailed here is one TCR beta chain. Its antigen is as yet unknown. The entry originates in a study of T cells after yellow fever vaccination. Regarding the study as a whole: Across the CD4 and CD8 compartments, a small share of clonotypes was present in both. Reappearance after the booster was seen for most primary-vaccination clones, at roughly 96% CD4 and about 90% CD8.

Conversion of TCR transcripts into cDNA relied on 5'RACE template switching, which added a universal primer site and UMIs. TCRdb called the 5' RACE reads again in MiXCR, with one record for every CDR3 protein. The profile covers about 74,000 distinct CDR3 sequences, with more than 5.5% appearing a single time and under 45% taken by the ten largest. V dropped 5 bases and J dropped 0 bases, with 11 bases sitting between them. The CDR3 covers 15 residues. The sequencing used CD8+ T cells sorted from PBMCs, collected about 5 days after the first yellow fever vaccination. The clonotype comes from a young man who received the YFV17D yellow fever vaccine. This chain links TRBV12-3 or TRBV12-4 with TRBJ2-1, with a weak D call TRBD1 (5 bases). This CDR3 is CASSPDSSSYNEQFF. CDR3 coding DNA: TGTGCCAGCAGTCCAGACAGTAGCTCCTACAATGAGCAGTTCTTC.